This T cell receptor (beta chain) originates from a study of identifying expanded T cells in peripheral blood (dated by TCRdb to the late 2010s). In the study overall: Technical replicates were generated by sequencing separate aliquots of the same genomic DNA pool, with four replicates compared pairwise. The paper's findings and limits, for the study overall: Variance in clone template counts between approximately 2-week samples significantly increased with total template count across all healthy donors. The authors expected biological variance in healthy repertoires might increase further over much longer intervals such as months to years. The binomial model flagged approximately 1.2 differentially abundant clones between technical replicates, compared with roughly 15 over roughly 2 weeks and 19 over around 4 weeks. Across all healthy-donor time intervals, the beta-binomial model significantly cut both the number of clones called differentially abundant and the false-positive rate.

TCRbeta CDR3 regions were profiled by bias-controlled multiplex PCR amplification of genomic DNA with the immunoSEQ Assay. The study's processing was this. To quantify the absolute abundance of each unique TCRbeta CDR3 region, the sequences were collapsed and filtered. Differential abundance was assessed using a binomial (Fisher-equivalent) model and a beta-binomial model in which time-dependent variance fitted from healthy donors was added. Clones with fewer than 5 combined templates were removed, and a clone was called differentially abundant if the clone's Benjamini-Hochberg FDR was below 0.01. In the beta-binomial model, variance was expressed as a function of the total template count across the two samples, in the form v = (b*log(k)+a)^2. TCRdb mirrors the immuneACCESS table, restricted to in-frame sequences. Some clones are absent from its copies; in checked studies, under half trace to an unresolved V gene, and the reason for the others is unknown. The V and J calls and clone size were taken over from that table, and D and trimming were inferred from the DNA. The sample data list roughly 75,000 clones, and roughly 90% of these were observed just once. The ten most abundant clones make up around 3.3% of the sample.

On this clone itself: It lacks a known antigen. Qualities for individual bases were not recorded, and no much larger clone is one base off.

Looking up the germline V gene yields CDR1 LGHNA and CDR2 YSLEER. The junction carries 14 bases between V and J, which are trimmed by 1 base and 2 bases respectively. The CDR3 goes from the cysteine to the phenylalanine over 16 residues. Only the CDR3 region is kept as DNA, spanning 48 bases read in frame from base 1. No immune events such as infections were documented for the healthy donors during the collection period. Healthy-donor blood repertoires served as a training cohort to calibrate time-dependent variance in a beta-binomial model of T-cell clone differential abundance. There were roughly 10 healthy donors in the training cohort, of whom 3 were female and 7 were male. An age range of about 25 to 64 years, with an average of 43 years, was recorded for the donors. Whole blood was collected from each healthy donor at three time points spaced approximately 13 days apart and obtained from a commercial supplier. For immunosequencing, genomic DNA was extracted from unsorted whole blood.

In this chain, TRBV4-3 is recombined with TRBJ2-5; the D gene could be either TRBD1 or TRBD2, each agreeing at 6 bases. The receptor comes from a person between 18 and 70 years old in good health. The sequencing sample was made of blood. In nucleotides, the sequence is TGCGCCAGCAGCCAAGTCTGGGGGGCCTCTCAAGAGACCCAGTACTTC. Translation gives CASSQVWGASQETQYF.